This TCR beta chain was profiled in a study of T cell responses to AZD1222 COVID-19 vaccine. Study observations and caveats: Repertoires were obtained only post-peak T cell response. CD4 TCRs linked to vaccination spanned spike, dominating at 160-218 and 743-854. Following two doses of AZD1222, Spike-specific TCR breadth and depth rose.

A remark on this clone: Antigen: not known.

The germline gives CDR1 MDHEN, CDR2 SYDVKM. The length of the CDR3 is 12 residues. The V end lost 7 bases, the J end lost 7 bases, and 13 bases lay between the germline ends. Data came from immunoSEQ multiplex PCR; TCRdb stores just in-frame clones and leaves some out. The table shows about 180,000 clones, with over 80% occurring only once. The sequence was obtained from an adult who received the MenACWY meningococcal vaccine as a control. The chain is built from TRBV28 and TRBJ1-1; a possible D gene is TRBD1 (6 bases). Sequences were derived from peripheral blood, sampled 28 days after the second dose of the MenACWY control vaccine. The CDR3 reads CASKTQGIEAFF. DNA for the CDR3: TGTGCCAGCAAAACGCAGGGGATTGAAGCTTTCTTT.